This T cell receptor beta chain was sequenced in a study of human T cells and chemical hapten exposure. With regard to this clonotype: Its cognate antigen is unknown.

Specified time point: patch test 1, 2 weeks after DPC sensitization. The treatment was: therapeutic diphenylcyclopropenone sensitization with weekly scalp DPC. Each patch-test visit's blood sample preceded patch application. Points from the study as a whole: Expanded TCR sets contained significantly more large CDR3 similarity clusters than controls. With regard to DPC sensitization, TCRs above 1 in 1000 frequency did not change.

With V trimmed by 6 bases and J by 0 bases, 6 bases remained unmatched. CDR1 is SQVTM and CDR2 is ANQGSEA in the germline V gene. The CDR3 consists of 14 residues. Methods used by the authors: Sample-level TCR yields exhibited a median of around 100,000, with a range of about 23,224 to 700,000. TCRdb itself ran the RACE reads through MiXCR, one entry per CDR3 protein. TCRdb, rather than the study authors, made the V and J calls. The table has some 190,000 distinct CDR3 sequences, about a fifth seen once; the top ten hold 6% to 8%. Here the sequenced sample was whole blood, taken in connection with sensitization to the hapten diphenylcyclopropenone (DPC). The gene calls are TRBV29-1 and TRBJ1-1; the match to TRBD1 covers 8 bases. The source of this sequence is a woman aged 45-65 years with alopecia areata. Some clones in this sample may be carry-over from other donors' samples. This CDR3 is CSVIRGPVNTEAFF. For the CDR3, the DNA is TGCAGCGTCATCAGGGGGCCGGTGAACACTGAAGCTTTCTTT.